These 14 T cell receptor beta chains were sequenced from one sample in a study of blood T cell repertoires in COVID-19. Clones were read by immunoSEQ multiplex PCR, and TCRdb kept only the in-frame ones, dropping some. Here the sample spans about 24,000 clones, about 72% being singletons. The sample comprised peripheral blood. The receptors originated from an elderly woman with acute or convalescent COVID-19.

The rearrangement links TRBV6-5 to TRBJ1-2, with D hard to call. The V end was cut by 6 bases, the J end by 4 bases, with 15 bases between. Looked up from germline, CDR1 is MNHEY and CDR2 is SVGAGI. The CDR3 loop spans 14 amino acids. In nucleotides, the CDR3 is TGTGCCAGCAGAGATGGAGGCAGGATCTATGGCTACACCTTC. Its protein is CASRDGGRIYGYTF.

This clone was counted a single time. The gene calls are TRBV11-3 and TRBJ2-1, with 8 bases fitting TRBD2. CDR3 size: 15 residues. CDR1 is SGHNT, CDR2 YENEEA, per germline. Trimming cost V 3 bases and J 3 bases; bases outside gene matches: 4. The CDR3 sequence: CASSFLLAGYNEQFF. The CDR3 DNA reads as TGTGCCAGCAGCTTTCTCCTAGCGGGCTACAATGAGCAGTTCTTC. The full variable domain, its missing parts supplied by reference TRBV11-3 and TRBJ2-1, is EAGVVQSPRYKIIEKKQPVAFWCNPISGHNTLYWYLQNLGQGPELLIRYENEEAVDDSQLPKDRFSAERLKGVDSTLKIQPAELGDSAVYLCASSFLLAGYNEQFFGPGTRLTVL.

This chain connects TRBV7-2 to TRBJ2-3; 9 positions match TRBD1. Germline CDR1 SGHTA, CDR2 FQGNSA. V lost 3 bases to trimming and J lost 5 bases; unmatched junction nucleotides: 6. The CDR3 consists of 15 residues. CDR3 amino acids: CASSFGTGSGDTQYF. In DNA, the CDR3 is TGTGCCAGCAGCTTTGGGACAGGGAGTGGAGATACGCAGTATTTT.

The chain is built from TRBV24-1 and TRBJ2-7; possible D gene TRBD2, 6 bases. The ends were cut back, 5 bases at V and 6 bases at J, with 16 bases in the middle. The CDR3 has 14 residues. CDR1 and CDR2 from the germline V gene are KGHDR and SFDVKD. The CDR3 region is CATSAGGANGEQYF. CDR3 DNA: TGTGCCACCAGTGCCGGGGGAGCAAATGGCGAGCAGTACTTC.

This clone was recorded at least ten times. The chain couples TRBV2 to TRBJ2-1, with a possible D match to TRBD1 (6 bases). Germline lookup yields CDR1 SNHLY and CDR2 FYNNEI. V gave up 9 bases and J gave up 7 bases, with 19 bases separating them. The CDR3 contains 14 residues. The CDR3 nucleotides read TGTGCCAGTTCACAGGGTTTGGACGGGAATGAGCAGTTCTTC. Translated, it gives CASSQGLDGNEQFF.

The chain uses TRBV19 and TRBJ1-5, with 8 bases aligning to TRBD1. V lost 4 bases to trimming and J lost 0 bases; unmatched junction nucleotides: 14. This CDR3 region has 19 residues. CDR1 and CDR2 from the germline V gene are LNHDA and SQIVND (reference sequence). The CDR3 DNA sequence: TGTGCCAGTAGTACGCCTCGGACAGGGAGGAGGCATAGCAATCAGCCCCAGCATTTT. It translates to CASSTPRTGRRHSNQPQHF.

The chain joins TRBV28 to TRBJ1-6; TRBD1 might be the D (6 bases). This CDR3 is 16 amino acids long. The germline V and J ends were trimmed by 2 bases and 2 bases, with 10 bases remaining between them. Germline-derived CDR1 and CDR2 are MDHEN and SYDVKM. The CDR3 nucleotides are TGTGCCAGCAGTTTACCAGGGGTAACCTATAATTCACCCCTCCACTTT. Encoded protein: CASSLPGVTYNSPLHF.

This clone was observed at least ten times. The chain combines TRBV4-1 with TRBJ1-4, with a weak D call TRBD1 (5 bases). From germline, CDR1 is MGHRA and CDR2 YSYEKL. The CDR3 is made up of 17 amino acids. Trimming removed 6 bases from V and 2 bases from J, with 19 bases in between. DNA for the CDR3: TGCGCCAGCAGTTCCGTACCTATGGGACTGACTAATGAAAAACTGTTTTTT. This translates into CASSSVPMGLTNEKLFF.

The V call is TRBV20-1, the J call TRBJ2-5; unclear D gene. CDR1 and CDR2 from the germline V gene are DFQATT and SNEGSKA (reference sequence). Trimming shortened V by 6 bases and J by 1 base, and 6 bases separated the two germline ends. The CDR3 spans 11 residues. CDR3 DNA: TGCAGTGCCCAATTCCAAGAGACCCAGTACTTC. This gives the protein CSAQFQETQYF.

This clone was counted between two and nine times. The chain uses TRBV3-1 (or the pseudogene TRBV3-2) and TRBJ2-7; D not certain. Germline V gene lookup returns CDR1 LGHDT and CDR2 YNNKEL (reference sequence). The V and J ends lost 2 bases and 3 bases respectively, with 2 bases between them. The CDR3 length is 11 residues. The CDR3 protein is CASSQYYEQYF. The CDR3 DNA sequence: TGTGCCAGCAGCCAATACTACGAGCAGTACTTC.

In this sample, this clone turned up a few times. The V call is TRBV19, the J call TRBJ2-3, with TRBD2 identical over 9 bases. Trimming took 2 bases from V and 5 from J; bases not matched to a gene: 5. CDR1 is LNHDA and CDR2 is SQIVND in the germline V gene (reference sequence). The CDR3 totals 15 residues. This chain's CDR3 is CASSIIAGVEDTQYF. The DNA of the CDR3 is TGTGCCAGTAGTATAATAGCGGGGGTTGAAGATACGCAGTATTTT.

The V and J genes are TRBV7-9 and TRBJ2-1, with 7 bases that match TRBD1. V lost 2 bases and J lost 5; bases outside the gene matches: 3. The CDR3 runs to 14 residues. Germline loops: CDR1 SEHNR, CDR2 FQNEAQ (reference sequence). The CDR3 DNA reads as TGTGCCAGCAGCTTAACCACAGGGGACAATGAGCAGTTCTTC. Translated: CASSLTTGDNEQFF.

This chain connects TRBV9 to TRBJ2-2, with TRBD2 identical over 13 bases. The CDR3 length is 16 residues. The trim removed 3 bases at V and 2 bases at J, leaving 1 base unmatched. Germline CDR1 and CDR2: SGDLS and YYNGEE. Here the CDR3 reads CASSAGLAGNTGELFF. The CDR3 DNA reads as TGTGCCAGCAGCGCGGGACTAGCGGGAAACACCGGGGAGCTGTTTTTT.

This clone has only one observation. V and J are TRBV7-2 and TRBJ2-1; no reliable D call. The ends were cut back, 5 bases at V and 4 bases at J, with 12 bases in the middle. The CDR3 has 14 amino acids. CDR1 is SGHTA, CDR2 FQGNSA, per germline. Written as DNA, the CDR3 is TGTGCCAGCAGCCCCCCTCCGCGGTACAATGAGCAGTTCTTC. Amino acid sequence: CASSPPPRYNEQFF.